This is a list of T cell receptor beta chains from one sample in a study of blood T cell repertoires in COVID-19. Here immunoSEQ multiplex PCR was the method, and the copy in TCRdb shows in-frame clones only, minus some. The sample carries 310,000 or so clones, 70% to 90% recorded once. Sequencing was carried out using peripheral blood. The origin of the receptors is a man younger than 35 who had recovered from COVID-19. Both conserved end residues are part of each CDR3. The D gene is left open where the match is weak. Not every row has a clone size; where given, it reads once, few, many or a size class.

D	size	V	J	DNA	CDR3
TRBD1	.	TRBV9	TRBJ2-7	TGTGCCAGCAGCGTGACACAGGGGGCGGGTGAGCAGTACTTC	CASSVTQGAGEQYF
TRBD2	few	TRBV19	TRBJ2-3	TGTGCCAGTAGTTTTACCGGGACTAGCGGGAGGGCCAACCCAGATACGCAGTATTTT	CASSFTGTSGRANPDTQYF
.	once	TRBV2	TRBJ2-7	TGTGCCAGCACCGGACAAGCCTACGAGCAGTACTTC	CASTGQAYEQYF
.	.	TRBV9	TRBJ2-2	TGTGCCAGCAGTGCAACAGGGTCGGCCACCGGGGAGCTGTTTTTT	CASSATGSATGELFF
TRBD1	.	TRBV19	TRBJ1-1	TGTGCCAGTAGTACGGACAGGGACACTGAAGCTTTCTTT	CASSTDRDTEAFF
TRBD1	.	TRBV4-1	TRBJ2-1	TGCGCCAGCAGCCAAACTTTGACAGGGGGGAATGAGCAGTTCTTC	CASSQTLTGGNEQFF
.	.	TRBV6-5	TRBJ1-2	TGTGCCAGCAGTCCACAGGATTACTATGGCTACACCTTC	CASSPQDYYGYTF
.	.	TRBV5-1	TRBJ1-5	TGCGCCAGCAGTGAGGAGCCATATCAGCCCCAGCATTTT	CASSEEPYQPQHF
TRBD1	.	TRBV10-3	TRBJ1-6	TGTGCCATCAGTGATGCCGGGACAGGGTCCTCCTCACCCCTCCACTTT	CAISDAGTGSSSPLHF
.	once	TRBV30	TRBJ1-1	TGTGCCTGGAGTGTAGGCGTCTCCGGGATCCCTGAAGCTTTCTTT	CAWSVGVSGIPEAFF
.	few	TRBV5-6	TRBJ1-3	TGTGCCAGCAGCTTGACAGGCTCTGGAAACACCATATATTTT	CASSLTGSGNTIYF
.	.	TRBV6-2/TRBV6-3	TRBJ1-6	TGTGCCAGCAGCCCGGGACACAGTAGGTTTTCACCCCTCCACTTT	CASSPGHSRFSPLHF
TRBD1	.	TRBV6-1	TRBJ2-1	TGTGCCAGCAGTGGGCGACAGGGGACCTACTACAATGAGCAGTTCTTC	CASSGRQGTYYNEQFF
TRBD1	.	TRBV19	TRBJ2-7	TGTGCCAGTGGACAGGGAATTGGATACGAGCAGTACTTC	CASGQGIGYEQYF
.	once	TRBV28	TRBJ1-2	TGTGCCAGCAGTCCCCGTGTGCATAGCTATGGCTACACCTTC	CASSPRVHSYGYTF
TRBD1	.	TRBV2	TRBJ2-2	TGTGCCAGCAGCATAGCTAGACAGGGATCCGGGGAGCTGTTTTTT	CASSIARQGSGELFF
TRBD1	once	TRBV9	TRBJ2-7	TGTGCCAGCAGCGGCCGGGACAGGGGAACCTACGAGCAGTACTTC	CASSGRDRGTYEQYF
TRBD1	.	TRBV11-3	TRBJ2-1	TGTGCCAGCAGCCCAGGCGGGGGACAGGGTGATGAGCAGTTCTTC	CASSPGGGQGDEQFF
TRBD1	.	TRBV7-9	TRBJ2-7	TGTGCCAGCAGCTTGGACAGGGGGGTGTACGAGCAGTACTTC	CASSLDRGVYEQYF
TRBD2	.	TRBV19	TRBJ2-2	TGTGCCAGTAGCCGTCTAGCGGGAGGGATCACCGGGGAGCTGTTTTTT	CASSRLAGGITGELFF
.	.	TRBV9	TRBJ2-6	TGTGCCAGCAGCGTAGGCAGGGCCGGGGCCAACGTCCTGACTTTC	CASSVGRAGANVLTF
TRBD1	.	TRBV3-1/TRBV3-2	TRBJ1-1	TGTGCCAGCAGCCAAGTGGTTGGGATAGGGACAGCGAACACTGAAGCTTTCTTT	CASSQVVGIGTANTEAFF
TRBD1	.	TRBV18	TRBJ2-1	TGTGCCAGCTCGACAGGGGGAGGGAATGAGCAGTTCTTC	CASSTGGGNEQFF
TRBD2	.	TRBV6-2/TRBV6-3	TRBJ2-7	TGTGCCAGCAGTTACTCGACATTGGCGGGGGGATCCTACGAGCAGTACTTC	CASSYSTLAGGSYEQYF
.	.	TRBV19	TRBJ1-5	TGTGCCAGTAGTACTAGACAGGCAGGGGGCAATCAGCCCCAGCATTTT	CASSTRQAGGNQPQHF
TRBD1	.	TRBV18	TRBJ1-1	TGTGCCAGCTCACCGGGGACAGGGAAGGCGGGCACTGAAGCTTTCTTT	CASSPGTGKAGTEAFF
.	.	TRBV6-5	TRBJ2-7	TGTGCCAGCAGAACCACGGGAGCAGGGTCCTACGAGCAGTACTTC	CASRTTGAGSYEQYF
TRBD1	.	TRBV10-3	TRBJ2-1	TGTGCCATCAGTGAGCCAGGACAGGGGATGACCTACAATGAGCAGTTCTTC	CAISEPGQGMTYNEQFF
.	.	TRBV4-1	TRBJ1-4	TGCGCCAGCAGCCAAGAGGGCCCCCAGGGGCAGAAACTGTTTTTT	CASSQEGPQGQKLFF
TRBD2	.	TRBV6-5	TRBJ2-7	TGTGCCAGCAGTTACTGGGAGGGCCTTACCTACGAGCAGTACTTC	CASSYWEGLTYEQYF
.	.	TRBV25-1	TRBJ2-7	TGTGCCAGCAGTAGCGTCTCCTACGAGCAGTACTTC	CASSSVSYEQYF
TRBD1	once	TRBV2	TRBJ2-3	TGTGCCAGCAGTGGGGGACAGGGTTACACAGATACGCAGTATTTT	CASSGGQGYTDTQYF
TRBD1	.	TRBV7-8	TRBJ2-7	TGTGCCAGCAGCACAGCGAGGGACAGCAACGAGCAGTACTTC	CASSTARDSNEQYF
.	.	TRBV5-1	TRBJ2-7	TGCGCCAGCAGCTTGGAGGGGGTTCTCGGCGAGCAGTACTTC	CASSLEGVLGEQYF
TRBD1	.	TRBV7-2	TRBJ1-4	TGTGCCAGCAGCGCCCCCGGGACAGCACTGTTTTTT	CASSAPGTALFF
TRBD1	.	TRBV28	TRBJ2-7	TGTGCCAGCAGTCTCCCGGCCCCGACAGGGGTAAACTCCTACGAGCAGTACTTC	CASSLPAPTGVNSYEQYF
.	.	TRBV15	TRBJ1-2	TGTGCCACCAGCAGAGATACCGCAGGATTACTTGGGGGCTACACCTTC	CATSRDTAGLLGGYTF
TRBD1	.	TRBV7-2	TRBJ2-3	TGTGCCAGCAGCCACGGACAGGGGGGAAACACAGATACGCAGTATTTT	CASSHGQGGNTDTQYF
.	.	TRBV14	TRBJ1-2	TGTGCCAGCAGCCGGTATACAGGTTCTAACTATGGCTACACCTTC	CASSRYTGSNYGYTF
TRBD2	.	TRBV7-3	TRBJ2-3	TGTGCCAGCAGCTCCCACTCAGCGGGGGCGGAAGATACGCAGTATTTT	CASSSHSAGAEDTQYF
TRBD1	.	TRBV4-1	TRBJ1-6	TGCGCCAGCAGCCGAGACCCCGGGACAGGATATAATTCACCCCTCCACTTT	CASSRDPGTGYNSPLHF